This TCR beta chain was captured in a study of T cell changes during pregnancy in multiple sclerosis. The J segment lost 7 bases and the V segment lost 6 bases, leaving 7 bases of the junction unmatched. The CDR3 is 12 residues long. CDR1 is SQVTM and CDR2 is ANQGSEA in the germline V gene. The table came from immunoSEQ multiplex PCR; TCRdb's copy has only in-frame clones and leaves some out. The table records roughly 39,000 clones, approximately 91% of them present only once. The sequenced sample was PBMCs (not recorded whether the cells were cultured). The TCR originated in a female donor with multiple sclerosis, enrolled in a pregnancy study. The genes are TRBV29-1 and TRBJ1-2; 8 bases map to TRBD1. CDR3 amino acids: CSVQGEKGGYTF. CDR3 DNA sequence: TGCAGCGTACAGGGGGAAAAGGGTGGCTACACCTTC. Combining the CDR3 with reference TRBV29-1 and TRBJ1-2 gives the whole variable domain SAVISQKPSRDICQRGTSLTIQCQVDSQVTMMFWYRQQPGQSLTLIATANQGSEATYESGFVIDKFPISRPNLTFSTLTVSNMSPEDSSIYLCSVQGEKGGYTFGSGTRLTVV.